The 21 T cell receptor beta chains below were found in one sample sequenced in a study of blood T cell repertoires in COVID-19. Sequencing used immunoSEQ multiplex PCR; TCRdb keeps in-frame clones, though not all of them. The sample has hundreds of thousands of clones, around 90% seen once. Sequences were obtained from peripheral blood. The receptor set was obtained from a woman aged 30 to 39 with COVID-19, enrolled during active disease.

The chain employs TRBV27 and TRBJ1-2, with D possibly being TRBD1 (6 bases). From germline, CDR1 is MNHEY and CDR2 SMNVEV (reference sequence). The CDR3 consists of 14 residues. Trimming shortened V by 0 bases and J by 2 bases, and 7 bases separated the two germline ends. Here the CDR3 DNA reads TGTGCCAGCAGTTTATCTAGGGGGAACTATGGCTACACCTTC. Protein sequence: CASSLSRGNYGYTF.

CDR3: CSASGGDLLNSPLHF. CDR3 bases: TGCAGTGCTAGTGGTGGAGACCTCCTCAATTCACCCCTCCACTTT. This chain links TRBV20-1 with TRBJ1-6, with D unclear. Trimming removed 3 bases from V and 7 bases from J, with 16 bases in between. Per the germline V gene, CDR1 is DFQATT and CDR2 is SNEGSKA (reference sequence). This CDR3 region has 15 residues.

V usage is TRBV4-1 and J usage is TRBJ1-3; 8 bases fit TRBD1. CDR3 size: 17 residues. Germline assignment: CDR1 MGHRA and CDR2 YSYEKL. V lost 1 base and J lost 0; bases outside the gene matches: 5. CDR3 protein: CASSQGTGLSSGNTIYF. DNA of the CDR3: TGCGCCAGCAGCCAAGGGACAGGGCTAAGCTCTGGAAACACCATATATTTT.

The chain joins TRBV6-5 to TRBJ1-1; 9 bases line up with TRBD1. CDR1 is MNHEY, CDR2 SVGAGI, per germline. J gave up 3 bases and V 2 bases, and 4 bases lay outside the gene matches. CDR3 length equals 15 residues. CDR3: CASSYTTGGDTEAFF. DNA of the CDR3: TGTGCCAGCAGTTACACGACAGGGGGGGACACTGAAGCTTTCTTT.

The gene calls are TRBV4-3 and TRBJ2-6; 7 bases align to TRBD2. Trimming at V came to 0 bases and at J to 2 bases, leaving 1 base not matched to a gene. CDR1 and CDR2 (germline): LGHNA, YSLEER. The CDR3 totals 16 residues. The CDR3 bases are TGCGCCAGCAGCCAAGATGGGGGGGCTGGGGCCAACGTCCTGACTTTC. Protein: CASSQDGGAGANVLTF.

CDR3 sequence: CASVLTSLGTQYF. In DNA, the CDR3 is TGTGCCAGCGTGCTCACTAGCCTGGGGACCCAGTACTTC. The chain combines TRBV12-3 or TRBV12-4 with TRBJ2-5; a possible D gene is TRBD2 (6 bases). V was clipped by 8 bases and J by 7 bases, with 17 bases between them. The CDR3 has 13 residues.

The CDR3, as DNA: TGTGCCAGTAGAGGGGGTAGGGGGGGTTTCCAAGAGACCCAGTACTTC. It codes for CASRGGRGGFQETQYF. The rearrangement uses TRBV19 and TRBJ2-5; the D gene is possibly TRBD2 (7 bases). Germline assignment: CDR1 LNHDA and CDR2 SQIVND (reference sequence). CDR3 length equals 16 residues. V shed 6 bases and J shed 1 base, with 18 bases lying between them. The variable domain in full, completed from reference TRBV19 and TRBJ2-5, reads DGGITQSPKYLFRKEGQNVTLSCEQNLNHDAMYWYRQDPGQGLRLIYYSQIVNDFQKGDIAEGYSVSREKKESFPLTVTSAQKNPTAFYLCASRGGRGGFQETQYFGPGTRLLVL.

This clone appeared a single time. The V gene is TRBV24-1, the J gene TRBJ2-7, with D possibly being TRBD2 (6 bases). The CDR3 runs 17 residues. The germline V gene has CDR1 KGHDR and CDR2 SFDVKD. Trimming shortened V by 1 base and J by 3 bases, and 18 bases separated the two germline ends. The CDR3 bases are TGTGCCACCAGTGATTTCCCTGGACTGAGGAGGGACTACGAGCAGTACGTC. It translates to CATSDFPGLRRDYEQYV.

The chain carries TRBV5-4 and TRBJ2-4; TRBD2 is a possible D gene (7 bases). Germline V gene data show CDR1 as SGHNT and CDR2 as YYREEE (reference sequence). The V end lost 4 bases, the J end lost 3 bases, and 14 bases lay between the germline ends. The CDR3 is made up of 15 amino acids. In DNA form, the CDR3 reads TGTGCCAGCAGCCCGGAGGGGGGGCGCAAAAACATTCAGTACTTC. Protein sequence: CASSPEGGRKNIQYF.

CDR3 protein: CASSIVKGREQYF. The CDR3 DNA follows: TGTGCCAGTAGTATAGTGAAGGGGAGGGAGCAGTACTTC. This chain connects TRBV19 to TRBJ2-7; weak D call: TRBD2 (6 bases). CDR1 is LNHDA and CDR2 is SQIVND in the germline V gene (reference sequence). V lost 1 base and J 7 bases, leaving 11 bases between the germline ends. This CDR3 has 13 amino acids.

This sequence joins TRBV3-1 (or the pseudogene TRBV3-2) and TRBJ2-1, with 7 bases matching TRBD1. The J segment lost 7 bases and the V segment lost 2 bases, leaving 11 bases of the junction unmatched. Germline V gives CDR1 LGHDT, CDR2 YNNKEL (reference sequence). The CDR3 sequence is 16 residues long. The CDR3 reads CASSQPDRVGRNEQFF. DNA for the CDR3: TGTGCCAGCAGCCAACCCGACAGGGTCGGAAGGAATGAGCAGTTCTTC.

The chain joins TRBV6-2 or TRBV6-3 to TRBJ2-6; D uncertain. Germline V CDR1 and CDR2: MNHEY, SVGEGT. The germline V and J ends were trimmed by 6 bases and 0 bases, with 12 bases remaining between them. The CDR3 has 16 amino acids. The chain's CDR3 is CASSDVGFSGANVLTF. The CDR3 region has the DNA TGTGCCAGCAGCGACGTCGGGTTCTCTGGGGCCAACGTCCTGACTTTC.

V gene TRBV5-1 combines with J gene TRBJ1-1, with a possible D match to TRBD1 (5 bases). CDR3 length: 13 residues. CDR1 and CDR2 from the germline V gene are SGHRS and YFSETQ. Trimming removed 2 bases at V and 7 bases at J, with 12 bases between. The CDR3 nucleotides are TGCGCCAGCAGCTTTGGGGAGGGGAGTGAAGCTTTCTTT. This sequence encodes CASSFGEGSEAFF. Filled out from reference TRBV5-1 and TRBJ1-1, the complete variable domain reads KAGVTQTPRYLIKTRGQQVTLSCSPISGHRSVSWYQQTPGQGLQFLFEYFSETQRNKGNFPGRFSGRQFSNSRSEMNVSTLELGDSALYLCASSFGEGSEAFFGQGTRLTVV.

This clone has a single count. This sample also contains other DNA sequences that code for the same CDR3. The rearrangement joins TRBV6-5 to TRBJ2-1, with 7 bases lining up with TRBD1. Germline CDR1 reads MNHEY; CDR2 reads SVGAGI. The V segment lost 6 bases and the J segment 9 bases; nucleotides outside the gene matches: 5. This CDR3 has 12 amino acids. CDR3 residues: CASSRTGVEQFF. CDR3 nucleotides: TGTGCCAGCAGCCGAACAGGGGTTGAGCAGTTCTTC.

The chain joins TRBV27 to TRBJ2-1, with 7 bases fitting TRBD2. CDR1 MNHEY and CDR2 SMNVEV come from the germline V gene (reference sequence). V lost 3 bases, J lost 8 bases, and 16 bases stayed unmatched. There are 17 residues in the CDR3. DNA for the CDR3: TGTGCCAGCAGTTTGGCGCTAGCGGCTGGAGGAGGCCATGAGCAGTTCTTC. Translation: CASSLALAAGGGHEQFF.

The chain joins TRBV6-5 to TRBJ2-3; 8 bases line up with TRBD2. The CDR3 is 14 amino acids. Trimming cost V 6 bases and J 5 bases; bases outside gene matches: 7. Germline V gene data show CDR1 as MNHEY and CDR2 as SVGAGI. The CDR3: CASRRTSGRDTQYF. Here the CDR3 DNA reads TGTGCCAGCAGACGAACTAGCGGCAGAGATACGCAGTATTTT.

The chain recombines TRBV11-3 with TRBJ1-2; TRBD1 matches at 10 bases. This CDR3 is built from 14 residues. Germline trimming cut 4 bases from V and 8 bases from J; bases unmatched to any gene: 7. Germline V gives CDR1 SGHNT, CDR2 YENEEA. CDR3 sequence (DNA): TGTGCCAGCAGCTCGGGACAGGGGATTAGGGGCTACACCTTC. Protein: CASSSGQGIRGYTF.

This chain connects TRBV19 to TRBJ2-3; 14 nucleotides line up with TRBD2. The CDR3 has 14 residues. CDR1 LNHDA and CDR2 SQIVND come from the germline V gene (reference sequence). Germline trimming cut 8 bases from V and 6 bases from J; bases unmatched to any gene: 4. CDR3 DNA: TGTGCCAGTGGGACTAGCGGGGGAAAGGATACGCAGTATTTT. Its translation: CASGTSGGKDTQYF.

This chain uses TRBV6-2 or TRBV6-3 with TRBJ2-3; maybe TRBD2 (7 bases). CDR1 and CDR2 from the germline V gene are MNHEY and SVGEGT. Trimming pared 6 bases from V and 4 bases from J, leaving 14 bases between. The CDR3 is 14 amino acids. This CDR3 is CASSERGAADTQYF. As DNA, the CDR3 is TGTGCCAGCAGCGAACGGGGGGCGGCAGATACGCAGTATTTT.

V and J are TRBV12-5 and TRBJ2-3; D possibly corresponds to TRBD2 (6 bases). V was pared by 0 bases and J by 5 bases, with 18 bases between. This CDR3 spans 17 amino acids. Germline lookup yields CDR1 LGHNT and CDR2 FRNRAP. The CDR3 reads CASGLVRTGERVDTQYF. DNA for the CDR3: TGTGCTAGTGGTTTGGTACGGACGGGGGAACGCGTAGATACGCAGTATTTT.

The chain employs TRBV24-1 and TRBJ2-5; 9 bases are a match to TRBD1. V dropped 4 bases and J dropped 3; count of bases not matched to a gene: 8. Germline V gene sequence: CDR1 KGHDR, CDR2 SFDVKD. The CDR3 length is 16 residues. Written as DNA, the CDR3 is TGTGCCACCAGTGAGACCCCGGGACAGGGCAAAGAGACCCAGTACTTC. The encoded protein is CATSETPGQGKETQYF.